This TCR beta chain is drawn from a study of CXCR3-negative and CXCR3-positive naive CD8 T cells. Notes on the study in general: TRB CDR3 properties indicated TCR strength, while surface CD5 was similar across naive subsets. Diversity was high in both naive subsets and much lower in memory cells. Naive cells that were CXCR3-positive had more hydrophobic TRB CDR3s (compared with CXCR3-negative naive cells).

In the case of this clonotype: The target antigen is unknown.

Libraries were UMI-labeled 5' RACE TRB cDNA. TCRdb processed the 5' RACE reads again and assigns one entry to each CDR3 protein, with no DNA. The sample table sets out tens of thousands of distinct CDR3 sequences. This CDR3 is built from 12 residues. V usage is TRBV12-3 or TRBV12-4 and J usage is TRBJ1-5. Specimen: naive CXCR3+ CD8+ T cells from blood. Subset: CD45RO-CCR7+CD27+CD95- naive CD8+ T cells expressing CXCR3 (TNR3+). The receptor was isolated from a human donor in good health. Some clones in this sample may be carry-over from other donors' samples. The CDR3 sequence is CASSLGYQPQHF.